The 21 T cell receptor beta chains presented below share a single source sample, sequenced in a study of T cells after yellow fever vaccination. TCRdb passed the 5' RACE reads through MiXCR, listing each CDR3 protein once. There are 300,000 to 400,000 distinct CDR3 sequences in the sample; over 8.5% occur only once, and less than 3.5% lies in the top ten. The material sequenced was CD4+ T cells sorted from PBMCs, taken 45 days after the yellow fever booster vaccination. The receptors were sampled from a man aged 18 to 35 who received the YFV17D yellow fever vaccine.

V usage is TRBV30 and J usage is TRBJ1-5; maybe TRBD1 (6 bases). In germline, CDR1 is GTSNPN, CDR2 SVGIG (reference sequence). Trimming took off 1 base at V and 10 bases at J, with 17 bases between the two ends. This CDR3 comprises 14 residues. The chain's CDR3 is CAWSDGGGGQPQHF. CDR3 nucleotide sequence: TGTGCCTGGAGTGATGGGGGAGGGGGACAACCCCAGCATTTT. Together with reference TRBV30 and TRBJ1-5, the CDR3 gives the full variable domain: SQTIHQWPATLVQPVGSPLSLECTVEGTSNPNLYWYRQAAGRGLQLLFYSVGIGQISSEVPQNLSASRPQDRQFILSSKKLLLSDSGFYLCAWSDGGGGQPQHFGDGTRLSIL.

This clonotype was detected many times. V usage is TRBV4-1 and J usage is TRBJ2-5; 9 nucleotides align to TRBD1. The CDR3 spans 16 residues. Germline V gene lookup returns CDR1 MGHRA and CDR2 YSYEKL. Unmatched junction bases numbered 10, after V lost 4 bases and J lost 4 bases. The CDR3: CASSLSGTGIPETQYF. The DNA for the CDR3 is TGCGCCAGCAGCCTGTCCGGGACAGGGATACCAGAGACCCAGTACTTC.

This clonotype was seen a few times. V gene TRBV6-2 or TRBV6-3 combines with J gene TRBJ1-1; unclear D gene. Per germline, CDR1 MNHEY and CDR2 SVGEGT. The CDR3 is 11 amino acids. V was trimmed by 2 bases and J by 10 bases, leaving 8 bases between them. The CDR3 sequence is CASSYSQRAFF. In DNA form, the CDR3 reads TGTGCCAGCAGTTACAGCCAGCGAGCTTTCTTT.

This clonotype was found many times. V is TRBV4-3 and J is TRBJ2-6; D perhaps matches TRBD2 (5 bases). The V gene's germline CDR1 is LGHNA and CDR2 YSLEER. The length of the CDR3 is 17 residues. Trimming removed 0 bases at V and 0 bases at J, with 9 bases between. The CDR3 spells CASSQDVDFSGANVLTF. CDR3 DNA: TGCGCCAGCAGCCAAGATGTGGACTTCTCTGGGGCCAACGTCCTGACTTTC.

This clonotype showed up just a few times. J is TRBJ1-1 and V is TRBV3-1, with D maybe TRBD1 (5 bases). Germline V CDR1 and CDR2: LGHDT, YNNKEL (reference sequence). The CDR3 is 14 amino acids. The ends were cut back, 6 bases at V and 1 base at J, with 12 bases in the middle. CDR3 in amino acids: CASRSQGGNTEAFF. CDR3 bases: TGTGCCAGCAGATCCCAGGGAGGGAACACTGAAGCTTTCTTT.

This rearrangement joins TRBV5-1 to TRBJ2-4, with 8 bases that match TRBD1. The germline gives CDR1 SGHRS, CDR2 YFSETQ. CDR3 length: 16 residues. V dropped 4 bases and J dropped 5; count of bases not matched to a gene: 11. The DNA of the CDR3 is TGCGCCAGCAGCCCGGGGACAGGAGTGAGGGAAAACATTCAGTACTTC. Protein: CASSPGTGVRENIQYF.

The chain uses TRBV5-1 and TRBJ2-3, with D unresolved. The CDR3 totals 16 residues. Germline CDR1 and CDR2: SGHRS and YFSETQ. Trimming cost V 5 bases and J 2 bases, with 18 bases left between them. CDR3 nucleotide sequence: TGCGCCAGCAGTATGGTCGAAGGCTTTCTCACAGATACGCAGTATTTT. Translating it yields CASSMVEGFLTDTQYF.

In this sample, this clonotype turned up once. This chain links TRBV19 with TRBJ1-2; D is uncertain. Between the trimmed V and J ends, which lost 2 bases and 8 bases, there was a span of 12 bases. Germline lookup yields CDR1 LNHDA and CDR2 SQIVND (reference sequence). The CDR3 is 13 amino acids. The DNA of the CDR3 is TGTGCCAGTAGTATAAATGACATCGGGGGCTACACCTTC. Amino acids: CASSINDIGGYTF.

With respect to this clonotype: The DNA is omitted, as the CDR3 cannot be located on it reliably, and the CDR3 follows TCRdb's listing. This sequence joins TRBV7-8 and TRBJ2-2; the listed D gene, TRBD1, was not tested against the DNA. Germline lookup yields CDR1 SGHVS and CDR2 FQNEAQ. The CDR3 totals 15 residues, both ends included. CDR3 loop: CASSSRQETPGSCFF.

This clonotype appeared many times. The genes are TRBV20-1 and TRBJ2-1; D gene unclear. The germline gives CDR1 DFQATT, CDR2 SNEGSKA (reference sequence). The V end was cut by 4 bases, the J end by 9 bases, with 19 bases between. The CDR3 sequence is 14 residues long. The CDR3 region has the DNA TGCAGTGCTACCCCAAGCCCAGCTCATGGTGAGCAGTTCTTC. Its translation is CSATPSPAHGEQFF.

In its sample, this clonotype was seen many times. This chain links TRBV4-1 with TRBJ1-5, with TRBD1 matching 7 bases. Trimming at V came to 4 bases and at J to 7 bases, leaving 7 bases not matched to a gene. This CDR3 is built from 14 residues. CDR1 and CDR2 (germline): MGHRA, YSYEKL. The CDR3 nucleotides are TGCGCCAGCAGCCGCACACAGGGGAACCAGCCCCAGCATTTT. Amino acid sequence: CASSRTQGNQPQHF.

This clonotype has a handful of counts. This rearrangement joins TRBV15 to TRBJ1-6; TRBD1 is a possible D gene (5 bases). The CDR3 runs to 14 residues. Germline CDR1 is LNHNV and CDR2 is YYDKDF (reference sequence). Trimming left V 9 bases short and J 2 bases short, with 11 bases between. The CDR3 coding sequence is TGTGCCACGCAAAGGGGACCCTATAATTCACCCCTCCACTTT. It yields the protein CATQRGPYNSPLHF.

This clonotype has more than one count but fewer than ten. This sequence joins TRBV20-1 and TRBJ2-2; 7 bases map to TRBD1. Germline loops: CDR1 DFQATT, CDR2 SNEGSKA (reference sequence). V lost 2 bases to trimming and J lost 5 bases; unmatched junction nucleotides: 5. This CDR3 spans 14 amino acids. The CDR3 DNA sequence: TGCAGTGCTAGATTCTCAGGGGGAACCGGGGAGCTGTTTTTT. Translating it yields CSARFSGGTGELFF.

The sample holds a few counts of this clonotype. The V gene is TRBV5-1, the J gene TRBJ2-7; 7 bases fit TRBD1. Germline values: CDR1 SGHRS, CDR2 YFSETQ. This CDR3 spans 13 amino acids. V lost 4 bases to trimming and J lost 3 bases; unmatched junction nucleotides: 4. CDR3 protein: CASSTTGVYEQYF. The CDR3 DNA reads as TGCGCCAGCAGCACAACAGGGGTCTACGAGCAGTACTTC. The variable domain in full, completed from reference TRBV5-1 and TRBJ2-7, reads KAGVTQTPRYLIKTRGQQVTLSCSPISGHRSVSWYQQTPGQGLQFLFEYFSETQRNKGNFPGRFSGRQFSNSRSEMNVSTLELGDSALYLCASSTTGVYEQYFGPGTRLTVT.

The genes are TRBV7-3 and TRBJ2-1; D ambiguous. Trimming cost V 6 bases and J 3 bases, with 12 bases left between them. Germline V gives CDR1 SGHTA, CDR2 FQGTGA. The CDR3 has 14 amino acids. The CDR3 nucleotides read TGTGCCAGCAGTCCTCGACGTGACTACAATGAGCAGTTCTTC. Translated, it gives CASSPRRDYNEQFF.

This clonotype was observed a handful of times. The chain couples TRBV3-1 to TRBJ1-1; a possible D gene is TRBD1 (6 bases). Trimming cost V 7 bases and J 6 bases, with 18 bases left between them. Germline V CDR1 and CDR2: LGHDT, YNNKEL (reference sequence). The CDR3 extends over 14 amino acids. The CDR3 sequence is CASKGGFGRAEAFF. The CDR3 coding sequence is TGTGCCAGCAAGGGGGGGTTTGGGAGAGCTGAAGCTTTCTTT.

The chain employs TRBV9 and TRBJ2-3; weak D call: TRBD2 (6 bases). This CDR3 is 15 amino acids long. Trimming cost V 3 bases and J 3 bases, with 14 bases left between them. Germline V gene lookup returns CDR1 SGDLS and CDR2 YYNGEE. The CDR3 coding sequence is TGTGCCAGCAGCGCCGGGGGTTGGGGAACAGATACGCAGTATTTT. Amino acids: CASSAGGWGTDTQYF.

In its sample, this clonotype was seen a few times. The chain uses TRBV29-1 and TRBJ1-1; no definite D call. The V end was cut by 4 bases, the J end by 0 bases, with 12 bases between. This CDR3 has 14 amino acids. Germline loops: CDR1 SQVTM, CDR2 ANQGSEA. The DNA for the CDR3 is TGCAGCGTTGCTCGCTCACAGATGAACACTGAAGCTTTCTTT. It is translated as CSVARSQMNTEAFF.

This clonotype was recorded many times. The chain employs TRBV29-1 and TRBJ1-1, with unresolved D. The CDR3 spans 13 residues. The germline CDR1 and CDR2 sequences are SQVTM and ANQGSEA. Between the trimmed V and J ends, which lost 0 bases and 10 bases, there was a span of 15 bases. CDR3 in DNA: TGCAGCGTTGAAGACCTCGGCCAGGCGCGAGCTTTCTTT. The encoded protein is CSVEDLGQARAFF.

This clonotype appeared a few times. The chain combines TRBV20-1 with TRBJ1-6, with 9 nucleotides matching TRBD1. Germline V CDR1 and CDR2: DFQATT, SNEGSKA (reference sequence). This CDR3 is built from 16 residues. V lost 3 bases to trimming and J lost 7 bases; unmatched junction nucleotides: 10. The CDR3 sequence: CSARAPGTGYNSPLHF. For the CDR3, the DNA is TGCAGTGCTAGGGCCCCTGGGACAGGGTACAATTCACCCCTCCACTTT.

This clonotype has a handful of counts. The chain couples TRBV6-1 to TRBJ1-4; tentative D call: TRBD1 (5 bases). The germline V gene encodes CDR1 MNHNS and CDR2 SASEGT. The CDR3 has 16 residues. Trimming cost V 6 bases and J 0 bases, with 14 bases left between them. As DNA, the CDR3 is TGTGCCAGCAGGGGGGTGGGGACGACAACTAATGAAAAACTGTTTTTT. Protein product: CASRGVGTTTNEKLFF.